Listed below are T cell receptor beta chains from one sample, sequenced in a study of blood T cells in healthy people across ages. TCRdb used MiXCR to reprocess the 5' RACE reads, holding one entry per CDR3 protein. The sample shows around 900,000 distinct CDR3 sequences, approximately 50% of them seen only once. The material sequenced was blood. The source is a woman in her sixties or seventies in good health. Both conserved end residues are part of each CDR3. The D gene is left open where the match is weak. Expanded clones are given a class, and other clones once, few, many or no size at all.

V: TRBV12-3/TRBV12-4
size: few
D: NA
J: TRBJ2-6
CDR3: CASRFGGANVLTF
DNA: TGTGCCAGCAGGTTCGGGGGGGCCAACGTCCTGACTTTC

V: TRBV6-5
size: NA
D: TRBD1
J: TRBJ2-6
CDR3: CASSWDPGTGSGANVLTF
DNA: TGTGCCAGCAGTTGGGATCCCGGGACAGGGTCTGGGGCCAACGTCCTGACTTTC

V: TRBV4-1
size: NA
D: NA
J: TRBJ2-1
CDR3: CASSQELRDPLLDEQFF
DNA: TGCGCCAGCAGCCAAGAATTACGGGACCCTCTTCTGGATGAGCAGTTCTTC

V: TRBV10-3
size: NA
D: TRBD1
J: TRBJ1-4
CDR3: CAISPGQGAATNEKLFF
DNA: TGTGCCATCAGCCCGGGACAGGGGGCGGCAACTAATGAAAAACTGTTTTTT

V: TRBV5-1
size: few
D: TRBD1
J: TRBJ2-7
CDR3: CASSRTGQTYEQYF
DNA: TGCGCCAGCAGCCGGACGGGACAGACCTACGAGCAGTACTTC

V: TRBV12-3/TRBV12-4
size: NA
D: TRBD1
J: TRBJ2-5
CDR3: CASSLRTGEETQYF
DNA: TGTGCCAGCAGTCTTCGGACAGGGGAAGAGACCCAGTACTTC

V: TRBV9
size: NA
D: TRBD2
J: TRBJ2-7
CDR3: CASSVASGEGAYEQYF
DNA: TGTGCCAGCAGCGTAGCTAGCGGGGAGGGGGCCTACGAGCAGTACTTC

V: TRBV29-1
size: NA
D: TRBD1
J: TRBJ1-2
CDR3: CSVEGQGAEQYTF
DNA: TGCAGCGTCGAGGGACAGGGGGCGGAACAATACACCTTC

V: TRBV7-9
size: NA
D: NA
J: TRBJ2-3
CDR3: CASSPLTGTDTQYF
DNA: TGTGCCAGCAGCCCATTGACAGGCACAGATACGCAGTATTTT

V: TRBV9
size: many
D: NA
J: TRBJ1-1
CDR3: CASSGRDSHTEAFF
DNA: TGTGCCAGCAGCGGCCGCGACAGCCACACTGAAGCTTTCTTT

V: TRBV18
size: once
D: NA
J: TRBJ2-3
CDR3: CASSPPDRASTDTQYF
DNA: TGTGCCAGCTCACCCCCGGACAGAGCTAGCACAGATACGCAGTATTTT

V: TRBV15
size: NA
D: NA
J: TRBJ2-3
CDR3: CATGREYVTQYF
DNA: TGTGCCACCGGCAGAGAGTATGTTACGCAGTATTTT

V: TRBV7-3
size: NA
D: TRBD1
J: TRBJ1-2
CDR3: CASSPPTGRGYTF
DNA: TGTGCCAGCAGCCCCCCGACAGGGAGGGGCTACACCTTC

V: TRBV28
size: NA
D: TRBD1
J: TRBJ1-4
CDR3: CASSADREEEKLFF
DNA: TGCGCCAGCAGTGCGGACAGGGAGGAAGAAAAACTGTTTTTT

V: TRBV7-8
size: NA
D: TRBD2
J: TRBJ2-5
CDR3: CASSSGLIQETQYF
DNA: TGTGCCAGCAGCTCGGGACTAATCCAAGAGACCCAGTACTTC

V: TRBV20-1
size: NA
D: TRBD1
J: TRBJ2-1
CDR3: CSASLRQGLSSYNEQFF
DNA: TGCAGTGCTAGCCTTCGACAGGGTCTAAGCTCCTACAATGAGCAGTTCTTC

V: TRBV7-9
size: NA
D: NA
J: TRBJ2-5
CDR3: CASSFALQETQYF
DNA: TGTGCCAGCAGCTTCGCCCTCCAAGAGACCCAGTACTTC

V: TRBV20-1
size: few
D: NA
J: TRBJ2-5
CDR3: CSARDQGRQETQYF
DNA: TGCAGTGCTAGAGATCAGGGCCGACAGGAGACCCAGTACTTC

V: TRBV7-2
size: few
D: NA
J: TRBJ2-3
CDR3: CASSRQGRRTDTQYF
DNA: TGTGCCAGCAGCCGCCAGGGTAGGCGCACAGATACGCAGTATTTT

V: TRBV3-1
size: NA
D: NA
J: TRBJ2-1
CDR3: CASSRQETKQFF
DNA: TGTGCCAGCAGCCGACAGGAGACTAAGCAGTTCTTC

V: TRBV29-1
size: NA
D: NA
J: TRBJ2-3
CDR3: CSVEVRQIGTDTQYF
DNA: TGCAGCGTTGAAGTGAGACAGATTGGCACAGATACGCAGTATTTT

V: TRBV28
size: NA
D: TRBD1
J: TRBJ1-2
CDR3: CASSWTGFAGYTF
DNA: TGTGCCAGCAGTTGGACAGGGTTCGCTGGCTACACCTTC

V: TRBV29-1
size: NA
D: TRBD2
J: TRBJ2-2
CDR3: CSGRETGELFF
DNA: TGCAGCGGGCGGGAGACCGGGGAGCTGTTTTTT

V: TRBV6-5
size: NA
D: TRBD1
J: TRBJ2-7
CDR3: CASSYLDRVGEQYF
DNA: TGTGCCAGCAGTTACCTTGACAGGGTCGGCGAGCAGTACTTC

V: TRBV28
size: NA
D: TRBD2
J: TRBJ2-7
CDR3: CASSQPGLASYEQYF
DNA: TGTGCCAGCAGCCAACCGGGACTAGCGTCGTACGAGCAGTACTTC

V: TRBV29-1
size: NA
D: TRBD2
J: TRBJ2-1
CDR3: CSVGPGGGGSYNEQFF
DNA: TGCAGCGTTGGGCCGGGGGGAGGTGGCTCCTACAATGAGCAGTTCTTC

V: TRBV12-3/TRBV12-4
size: NA
D: TRBD2
J: TRBJ2-3
CDR3: CASRPTSGRGEDTQYF
DNA: TGTGCCAGCAGACCAACTAGCGGGAGAGGAGAAGATACGCAGTATTTT

V: TRBV27
size: NA
D: TRBD1
J: TRBJ1-5
CDR3: CASSSHRGHQPQHF
DNA: TGTGCCAGCAGTTCCCACAGGGGGCATCAGCCCCAGCATTTT

V: TRBV20-1
size: few
D: NA
J: TRBJ2-5
CDR3: CSARTGFRETQYF
DNA: TGCAGTGCTAGAACAGGGTTTCGAGAGACCCAGTACTTC

V: TRBV20-1
size: few
D: NA
J: TRBJ2-6
CDR3: CSARTSGANVLTF
DNA: TGCAGTGCTAGAACCTCTGGGGCCAACGTCCTGACTTTC

V: TRBV5-1
size: NA
D: NA
J: TRBJ2-3
CDR3: CASSLESGRTDTQYF
DNA: TGCGCCAGCAGCTTGGAGAGCGGACGCACAGATACGCAGTATTTT

V: TRBV9
size: NA
D: NA
J: TRBJ2-7
CDR3: CASSVAGTALYEQYF
DNA: TGTGCCAGCAGCGTAGCCGGGACCGCCCTCTACGAGCAGTACTTC

V: TRBV20-1
size: NA
D: TRBD2
J: TRBJ2-1
CDR3: CSAPILAGRGNEQFF
DNA: TGCAGTGCGCCGATTTTAGCGGGCCGGGGCAATGAGCAGTTCTTC

V: TRBV29-1
size: few
D: TRBD2
J: TRBJ2-3
CDR3: CTTRTSGSADTQYF
DNA: TGCACAACAAGGACTAGCGGGAGTGCAGATACGCAGTATTTT

V: TRBV25-1
size: few
D: NA
J: TRBJ2-5
CDR3: CASSGSSWYQETQYF
DNA: TGTGCCAGCAGTGGTAGCTCGTGGTACCAAGAGACCCAGTACTTC

V: TRBV7-2
size: NA
D: NA
J: TRBJ2-2
CDR3: CASSFYLGTGTGELFF
DNA: TGTGCCAGCAGCTTCTATCTCGGGACGGGCACCGGGGAGCTGTTTTTT

V: TRBV29-1
size: NA
D: NA
J: TRBJ2-7
CDR3: CSVSRDISSYEQYF
DNA: TGCAGCGTTTCCCGGGACATCTCCTCCTACGAGCAGTACTTC

V: TRBV28
size: NA
D: NA
J: TRBJ2-6
CDR3: CASSGVNSGANVLTF
DNA: TGTGCCAGCAGCGGTGTAAACTCTGGGGCCAACGTCCTGACTTTC

V: TRBV30
size: few
D: NA
J: TRBJ2-5
CDR3: CAWSVGDAQYF
DNA: TGTGCCTGGAGTGTAGGGGACGCCCAGTACTTC

V: TRBV6-5
size: NA
D: NA
J: TRBJ2-7
CDR3: CASSPDFEGREQYF
DNA: TGTGCCAGCAGCCCCGATTTCGAGGGCCGCGAGCAGTACTTC

V: TRBV28
size: NA
D: TRBD2
J: TRBJ2-3
CDR3: CASSLSRLAGLTDTQYF
DNA: TGTGCCAGCAGTCTCTCCCGCCTAGCGGGACTAACAGATACGCAGTATTTT

V: TRBV3-1
size: few
D: TRBD2
J: TRBJ2-1
CDR3: CASSHPSGYNEQFF
DNA: TGTGCCAGCAGCCATCCTAGCGGCTACAATGAGCAGTTCTTC

V: TRBV11-2
size: NA
D: TRBD2
J: TRBJ2-7
CDR3: CASSLDFGEGLENEQYF
DNA: TGTGCCAGCAGCTTAGATTTCGGGGAGGGCCTAGAGAACGAGCAGTACTTC

V: TRBV7-8
size: NA
D: TRBD1
J: TRBJ2-7
CDR3: CASSLVYPGTGDNEQYF
DNA: TGTGCCAGCAGCTTAGTATATCCCGGGACAGGCGACAATGAGCAGTACTTC

V: TRBV5-1
size: NA
D: NA
J: TRBJ2-1
CDR3: CASSLQGTALEFF
DNA: TGCGCCAGCAGCCTCCAGGGGACGGCTTTGGAGTTCTTC

V: TRBV5-5
size: NA
D: NA
J: TRBJ2-5
CDR3: CASSLAPTQGGQETQYF
DNA: TGTGCCAGCAGCTTGGCACCTACACAGGGAGGTCAAGAGACCCAGTACTTC

V: TRBV29-1
size: few
D: TRBD1
J: TRBJ2-7
CDR3: CSVANRGSYEQYF
DNA: TGCAGCGTTGCTAACAGGGGTTCCTACGAGCAGTACTTC

V: TRBV6-6
size: NA
D: NA
J: TRBJ1-6
CDR3: CASRPTGNGSPPHF
DNA: TGTGCCAGCAGGCCAACGGGCAATGGTTCACCCCCCCACTTT

V: TRBV2
size: few
D: TRBD1
J: TRBJ1-6
CDR3: CASRPNRGNSPLHF
DNA: TGTGCCAGCAGACCGAACAGGGGTAATTCACCCCTCCACTTT

V: TRBV20-1
size: NA
D: NA
J: TRBJ2-4
CDR3: CSASPPARLGKNIQYF
DNA: TGCAGTGCTAGTCCCCCAGCGAGACTAGGGAAAAACATTCAGTACTTC

V: TRBV28
size: few
D: NA
J: TRBJ2-5
CDR3: CASSPVTLGGETQYF
DNA: TGTGCCAGCAGCCCCGTCACCCTTGGCGGAGAGACCCAGTACTTC

V: TRBV28
size: few
D: TRBD1
J: TRBJ2-4
CDR3: CASSLTGIQYF
DNA: TGTGCCAGCAGCTTGACAGGGATTCAGTACTTC

V: TRBV30
size: NA
D: TRBD1
J: TRBJ2-7
CDR3: CAWKRTGTGTHEQYF
DNA: TGTGCCTGGAAACGAACCGGGACAGGGACCCACGAGCAGTACTTC

V: TRBV3-1
size: NA
D: NA
J: TRBJ1-4
CDR3: CASSPPGRGREKLFF
DNA: TGTGCCAGCAGCCCACCGGGACGAGGGCGGGAAAAACTGTTTTTT